Sequencing of this T cell receptor beta chain was carried out in a study of T-cell reconstitution after alpha-beta-depleted transplantation in children. This CDR3 comprises 15 residues. Trimming stripped 4 bases from V and 4 bases from J, with 15 bases between. In germline, CDR1 is SGHRS, CDR2 YFSETQ. This clonotype was counted only a few times. Unique molecular identifiers were incorporated into the prepared TCRbeta library. TCRdb re-derived calls from the PCR reads in MiXCR, one entry per CDR3 protein. The sample lists 200,000 to 250,000 distinct CDR3 sequences; approximately 8.4% were seen once. The V gene is TRBV5-1, the J gene TRBJ1-3, with D possibly TRBD1 on 5 matching bases. The specimen was PBMCs, mostly from graft donor cells, collected 360 days after TCRalphabeta/CD19-depleted stem cell transplant. The sequence was obtained from a male patient under 10 years old who had a stem cell transplant for acute myeloid leukemia, so the T cells may come from the graft donor. CDR3 amino acids: CASSLDTGRGNTIYF. In DNA form, the CDR3 reads TGCGCCAGCAGCCTGGACACCGGCCGCGGAAACACCATATATTTT. Combining the CDR3 with reference TRBV5-1 and TRBJ1-3 gives the whole variable domain KAGVTQTPRYLIKTRGQQVTLSCSPISGHRSVSWYQQTPGQGLQFLFEYFSETQRNKGNFPGRFSGRQFSNSRSEMNVSTLELGDSALYLCASSLDTGRGNTIYFGEGSWLTVV.